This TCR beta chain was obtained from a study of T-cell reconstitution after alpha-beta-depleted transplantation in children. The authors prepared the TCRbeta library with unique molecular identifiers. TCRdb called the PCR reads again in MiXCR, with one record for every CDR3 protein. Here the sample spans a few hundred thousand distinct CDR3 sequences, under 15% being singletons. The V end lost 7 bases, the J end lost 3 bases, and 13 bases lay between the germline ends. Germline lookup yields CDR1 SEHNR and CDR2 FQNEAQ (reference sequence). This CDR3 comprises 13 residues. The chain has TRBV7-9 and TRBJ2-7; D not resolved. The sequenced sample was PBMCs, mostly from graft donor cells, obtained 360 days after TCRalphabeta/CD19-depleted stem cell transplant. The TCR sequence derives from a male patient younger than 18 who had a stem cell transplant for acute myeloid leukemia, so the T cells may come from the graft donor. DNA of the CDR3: TGTGCCAGCACCTCCGAGGCTATCTACGAGCAGTACTTC. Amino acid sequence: CASTSEAIYEQYF.